Sequencing of this T cell receptor beta chain was carried out in a study of cytomegalovirus exposure and HLA in healthy donors. The V gene lost 4 bases and the J gene lost 5 bases, with 11 bases spanning the gap. Germline V gene lookup returns CDR1 SNHLY and CDR2 FYNNEI. The CDR3 spans 14 residues. Amplification used 60 Vbeta primers and 13 Jbeta primers. Data came from immunoSEQ multiplex PCR; TCRdb stores just in-frame clones and leaves some out. The repertoire table contains 100,000 to 150,000 clones. The TCR comes from a man younger than 30 in good health and CMV-seronegative. The chain employs TRBV2 and TRBJ1-4, with D unresolved. Input material: PBMCs. The CDR3 DNA reads TGTGCCAGCAGTGTGGTTGGCAGGAATGAAAAACTGTTTTTT. This encodes CASSVVGRNEKLFF.